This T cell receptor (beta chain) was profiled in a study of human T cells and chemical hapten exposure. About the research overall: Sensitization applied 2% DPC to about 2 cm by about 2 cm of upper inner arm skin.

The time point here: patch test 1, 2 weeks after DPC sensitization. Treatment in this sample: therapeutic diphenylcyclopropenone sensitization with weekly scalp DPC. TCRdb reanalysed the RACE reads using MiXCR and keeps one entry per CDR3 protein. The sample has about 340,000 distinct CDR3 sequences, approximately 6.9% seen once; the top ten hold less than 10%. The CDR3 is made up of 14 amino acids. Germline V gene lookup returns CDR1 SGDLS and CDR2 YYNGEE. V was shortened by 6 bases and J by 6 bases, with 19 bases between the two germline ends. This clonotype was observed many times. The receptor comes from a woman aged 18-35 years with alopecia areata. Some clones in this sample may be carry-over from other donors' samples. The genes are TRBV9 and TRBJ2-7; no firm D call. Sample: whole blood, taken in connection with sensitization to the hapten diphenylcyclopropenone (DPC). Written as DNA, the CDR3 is TGTGCCAGCACCCCTGGGTGGGTACCTGGCGAGCAGTACTTC. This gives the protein CASTPGWVPGEQYF.